These 24 T cell receptor beta chains share one sample of origin, sequenced in a study of blood T cell repertoires in COVID-19. TCRdb's table, derived via immunoSEQ multiplex PCR, lists solely in-frame clones and lacks some. The data hold under 300,000 clones, with about nine tenths observed a single time. Sequenced sample: PBMCs or T cells enriched from blood (not recorded which). These receptors were taken from a woman aged 18-35 years who had recovered from COVID-19.

The chain uses TRBV6-4 and TRBJ2-2, with TRBD1 as a possible D gene (6 bases). The CDR3 runs to 15 residues. V lost 3 bases to trimming and J lost 2 bases, with 10 bases between them. The V gene's germline CDR1 is MRHNA and CDR2 SNTAGT. The CDR3 coding sequence is TGTGCCAGCAGTGATCAACAGGGAAACACCGGGGAGCTGTTTTTT. Its protein is CASSDQQGNTGELFF.

The rearrangement joins TRBV10-3 to TRBJ2-3; TRBD2 might be the D (6 bases). Trimming removed 11 bases from V and 6 bases from J, with 18 bases in between. Looked up from germline, CDR1 is ENHRY and CDR2 is SYGVKD. The CDR3 is 13 residues long. As DNA, the CDR3 is TGTGCCGCCTGGACGGGAGAAGGCGATACGCAGTATTTT. Translation: CAAWTGEGDTQYF.

J is TRBJ1-2 and V is TRBV7-8, with D possibly TRBD1 on 6 matching bases. The CDR3 loop spans 14 amino acids. The germline V gene has CDR1 SGHVS and CDR2 FQNEAQ. Trimming cost V 5 bases and J 4 bases, with 14 bases left between them. The CDR3 loop reads CASSTRTAIYGYTF. The DNA of the CDR3 is TGTGCCAGCAGCACCCGGACAGCAATCTATGGCTACACCTTC. The full variable domain, in which reference TRBV7-8 and TRBJ1-2 provide the parts outside the CDR3, is GAGVSQSPRYKVAKRGQDVALRCDPISGHVSLFWYQQALGQGPEFLTYFQNEAQLDKSGLPSDRFFAERPEGSVSTLKIQRTQQEDSAVYLCASSTRTAIYGYTFGSGTRLTVV.

The CDR3 bases are TGTGCCAGCAGGCGAACTAGCGGGAGTACCGGGGAGCTGTTTTTT. Protein sequence: CASRRTSGSTGELFF. The chain joins TRBV7-9 to TRBJ2-2, with 11 bases that match TRBD2. V was pared by 6 bases and J by 5 bases, with 5 bases of the junction left unmatched. From germline, CDR1 is SEHNR and CDR2 FQNEAQ (reference sequence). The CDR3 is made up of 15 amino acids.

The chain uses TRBV5-1 and TRBJ2-1; 8 nucleotides agree with TRBD2. CDR3 length equals 19 residues. V was pared by 0 bases and J by 4 bases, with 15 bases of the junction left unmatched. CDR1 SGHRS and CDR2 YFSETQ come from the germline V gene. CDR3 amino acids: CASSLVLPSGSPKYNEQFF. The CDR3 DNA reads as TGCGCCAGCAGCTTGGTATTGCCTAGCGGGTCCCCCAAATACAATGAGCAGTTCTTC. Full variable domain (remainder filled in from reference TRBV5-1 and TRBJ2-1): KAGVTQTPRYLIKTRGQQVTLSCSPISGHRSVSWYQQTPGQGLQFLFEYFSETQRNKGNFPGRFSGRQFSNSRSEMNVSTLELGDSALYLCASSLVLPSGSPKYNEQFFGPGTRLTVL.

This chain joins TRBV12-3 or TRBV12-4 and TRBJ1-6; D is ambiguous. The CDR3 has 12 residues. V lost 4 bases to trimming and J lost 10 bases, with 8 bases between them. CDR3 nucleotide sequence: TGTGCCAGCAGTTCCGGTTCCTCACCCCTCCACTTT. This gives the protein CASSSGSSPLHF.

The V and J genes are TRBV19 and TRBJ1-2; TRBD1 agrees at 10 bases. This CDR3 is 14 amino acids long. V was pared by 5 bases and J by 2 bases, with 2 bases of the junction left unmatched. The germline V gene encodes CDR1 LNHDA and CDR2 SQIVND (reference sequence). The CDR3 bases are TGTGCCAGTAGTTTGGGACAGGGGAACTATGGCTACACCTTC. Protein: CASSLGQGNYGYTF.

V usage is TRBV6-5 and J usage is TRBJ1-2; D is perhaps TRBD1 (6 bases). The CDR3 runs 14 residues. V was trimmed by 2 bases and J by 6 bases, leaving 13 bases between them. Germline V gives CDR1 MNHEY, CDR2 SVGAGI. The CDR3 region has the DNA TGTGCCAGCAGTTACGGACAGTTAGTGGATGGCTACACCTTC. This encodes CASSYGQLVDGYTF.

J is TRBJ2-1 and V is TRBV29-1; 8 nucleotides align to TRBD2. Germline V CDR1 and CDR2: SQVTM, ANQGSEA. The V gene end was trimmed by 5 bases and the J gene end by 12 bases; junction bases not matched to a gene: 15. The CDR3 is 14 residues long. The DNA for the CDR3 is TGCAGCGTTCAAGGATTAGCGGGACCACCGAGGCAGTTCTTC. Encoded protein: CSVQGLAGPPRQFF.

The chain recombines TRBV7-9 with TRBJ2-3; D ambiguous. Trimming removed 4 bases from V and 6 bases from J, with 8 bases in between. The CDR3 extends over 12 amino acids. Germline V gives CDR1 SEHNR, CDR2 FQNEAQ (reference sequence). The CDR3 DNA reads as TGTGCCAGCAGCTCCATCGGGGATACGCAGTATTTT. This codes for CASSSIGDTQYF.

The V and J genes are TRBV27 and TRBJ2-7, with D tentatively TRBD1 (5 bases). CDR1 is MNHEY and CDR2 is SMNVEV in the germline V gene (reference sequence). The CDR3 consists of 15 residues. Between the trimmed V and J ends, which lost 5 bases and 1 base, there was a span of 15 bases. CDR3 amino acids: CASSPLPRASYEQYF. The CDR3 DNA reads TGTGCCAGCAGTCCTCTCCCCAGGGCGTCCTACGAGCAGTACTTC.

The chain combines TRBV19 with TRBJ2-2; D possibly corresponds to TRBD1 (7 bases). Trimming took 5 bases from V and 5 from J, leaving 15 bases between them. The germline V gene has CDR1 LNHDA and CDR2 SQIVND (reference sequence). The CDR3 is 15 amino acids. CDR3 residues: CASSAGTAETGELFF. The CDR3 bases are TGTGCCAGTAGTGCGGGGACAGCGGAAACCGGGGAGCTGTTTTTT.

In this sample, this clone turned up once. This sequence joins TRBV11-3 and TRBJ1-1; D is unclear. The CDR3 is 13 amino acids. Germline loops: CDR1 SGHNT, CDR2 YENEEA. Trimming took 2 bases from V and 5 from J, leaving 9 bases between them. This chain's CDR3 is CASSLIRETEAFF. CDR3 nucleotide sequence: TGTGCCAGCAGCTTAATAAGGGAGACTGAAGCTTTCTTT.

This clone was seen once. The chain couples TRBV5-4 to TRBJ2-7, with 7 bases aligning to TRBD2. CDR1 and CDR2 from the germline V gene are SGHNT and YYREEE (reference sequence). V was pared by 4 bases and J by 6 bases, with 10 bases of the junction left unmatched. This CDR3 comprises 14 residues. CDR3 sequence reads: CASSISGYASEQYF. In DNA form, the CDR3 reads TGTGCCAGCAGCATTAGCGGGTACGCTAGCGAGCAGTACTTC. Full variable domain (remainder filled in from reference TRBV5-4 and TRBJ2-7): ETGVTQSPTHLIKTRGQQVTLRCSSQSGHNTVSWYQQALGQGPQFIFQYYREEENGRGNFPPRFSGLQFPNYSSELNVNALELDDSALYLCASSISGYASEQYFGPGTRLTVT.

Written as DNA, the CDR3 is TGTGCCAGCGCACGGGGTGAATACGGTCAGCCCCAGCATTTT. Amino acids: CASARGEYGQPQHF. The chain joins TRBV28 to TRBJ1-5; D not certain. From germline, CDR1 is MDHEN and CDR2 SYDVKM. This CDR3 has 14 amino acids. V was pared by 8 bases and J by 6 bases, with 17 bases between.

This rearrangement joins TRBV29-1 to TRBJ1-4; 8 bases are a match to TRBD1. This CDR3 is built from 14 residues. Unmatched junction bases numbered 8, after V lost 4 bases and J lost 7 bases. Germline V gene lookup returns CDR1 SQVTM and CDR2 ANQGSEA. The CDR3 bases are TGCAGCGTTGTCTTTGGGACAGGTGCTGAAAAACTGTTTTTT. This encodes CSVVFGTGAEKLFF.

J is TRBJ2-1 and V is TRBV6-1, with 16 positions matching TRBD2. The CDR3 has 20 residues. With 0 bases clipped from V and 1 base from J, the junction kept 6 bases outside the gene matches. Germline assignment: CDR1 MNHNS and CDR2 SASEGT. The DNA for the CDR3 is TGTGCCAGCAGTGAAGCGTTGGGACTAGCGGGAGGGTGGTCCTACAATGAGCAGTTCTTC. Translated, it gives CASSEALGLAGGWSYNEQFF.

The chain links TRBV6-1 to TRBJ1-2, with TRBD1 matching 8 bases. The CDR3 loop spans 15 amino acids. Germline CDR1 is MNHNS and CDR2 is SASEGT. Trimming cost V 3 bases and J 4 bases; bases outside gene matches: 7. This CDR3 reads CASSDGAGGLYGYTF. In nucleotides, the CDR3 is TGTGCCAGCAGTGACGGGGCAGGGGGCCTCTATGGCTACACCTTC.

The gene calls are TRBV6-5 and TRBJ1-2; no firm D call. This CDR3 region has 14 residues. The V gene's germline CDR1 is MNHEY and CDR2 SVGAGI. The V gene lost 0 bases and the J gene lost 8 bases, with 13 bases spanning the gap. This chain's CDR3 is CASSYSPHLEGYTF. The CDR3 DNA follows: TGTGCCAGCAGTTACTCCCCTCACTTGGAGGGCTACACCTTC.

The chain employs TRBV5-6 and TRBJ2-1; weak D call: TRBD1 (8 bases). CDR3 size: 19 residues. Trimming shortened V by 0 bases and J by 5 bases, and 24 bases separated the two germline ends. Germline assignment: CDR1 SGHDT and CDR2 YYEEEE. The CDR3 spells CASSLVASGTGSVNNEQFF. The CDR3 DNA reads TGTGCCAGCAGCTTGGTAGCCAGCGGGACAGGTTCGGTGAACAATGAGCAGTTCTTC.

This chain connects TRBV27 to TRBJ1-2; possibly TRBD1 for D (6 bases). CDR3 length equals 17 residues. Germline CDR1 reads MNHEY; CDR2 reads SMNVEV (reference sequence). The germline V and J ends were trimmed by 2 bases and 2 bases, with 18 bases remaining between them. The CDR3 bases are TGTGCCAGCAGTTTAGGGGGCGCCGGGCGTTTGAACTATGGCTACACCTTC. Translated: CASSLGGAGRLNYGYTF.

This chain joins TRBV20-1 and TRBJ1-2; D ambiguous. The CDR3 is made up of 10 amino acids. Per the germline V gene, CDR1 is DFQATT and CDR2 is SNEGSKA (reference sequence). V was shortened by 6 bases and J by 14 bases, with 16 bases between the two germline ends. The CDR3 sequence: CSAPTPEVTF. In nucleotides, the CDR3 is TGCAGTGCCCCCACCCCGGAGGTTACCTTC.

CDR3 amino acids: CASSARRDNSYEQYF. Written as DNA, the CDR3 is TGTGCCAGCAGCGCCCGACGGGACAACTCCTACGAGCAGTACTTC. The chain couples TRBV13 to TRBJ2-7; possible D gene TRBD1, 6 bases. From germline, CDR1 is PRHDT and CDR2 FYEKMQ (reference sequence). The ends were cut back, 5 bases at V and 0 bases at J, with 14 bases in the middle. The CDR3 is made up of 15 amino acids.

The V and J genes are TRBV7-2 and TRBJ1-3; no definite D call. V was pared by 1 base and J by 0 bases, with 10 bases between. In germline, CDR1 is SGHTA, CDR2 FQGNSA. The CDR3 covers 16 residues. The CDR3 DNA reads TGTGCCAGCAGCTTAGGCCTTCTATACTCTGGAAACACCATATATTTT. Amino acid sequence: CASSLGLLYSGNTIYF.